These 10 T cell receptor beta chains share one sample of origin, sequenced in a study of vaccination and CD4 T cells after COVID-19. No antigen has been assigned to these receptors. At the Johns Hopkins FTIC core, DNA taken from cultured CD4+ T cells was sequenced by way of the Oncomine TCR Beta short-read assay. Via MiXCR, TCRdb re-called the PCR reads, giving one row per CDR3 protein. The table lists fewer than 20,000 distinct CDR3 sequences, approximately 52% of them singletons. The treatment denotes: roughly 10-day PBMC culture with coronavirus spike peptide pools or control peptides (ViraFEST assay). Sequencing was performed on CD4+ T cells from blood, cultured in vitro. These TCRs come from a human donor who had recovered from COVID-19.

This clonotype was found a few times. The chain is built from TRBV10-3 and TRBJ1-5; 8 bases line up with TRBD1. CDR3 length: 13 residues. The germline CDR1 and CDR2 sequences are ENHRY and SYGVKD. V lost 10 bases and J lost 5; bases outside the gene matches: 7. CDR3 loop: CATSQGDHQPQHF. The CDR3 bases are TGTGCCACATCACAGGGGGATCATCAGCCCCAGCATTTT.

This clonotype was counted between two and nine times. This CDR3 is CATSDSAGRQETQYF. CDR3 nucleotides: TGTGCCACCAGTGATTCAGCAGGAAGGCAAGAGACCCAGTACTTC. The chain employs TRBV24-1 and TRBJ2-5; D not resolved. The germline V gene has CDR1 KGHDR and CDR2 SFDVKD. This CDR3 contains 15 residues. Trimming took off 2 bases at V and 2 bases at J, with 11 bases between the two ends.

This rearrangement joins TRBV11-3 to TRBJ1-2; the D is unclear. Per germline, CDR1 SGHNT and CDR2 YENEEA. This CDR3 has 14 residues. V was cut by 0 bases and J by 7 bases, with 12 bases left in between. In nucleotides, the CDR3 is TGTGCCAGCAGCTTAGATCTGGTGGGAACTGGCTACACCTTC. Protein sequence: CASSLDLVGTGYTF.

V gene TRBV15 combines with J gene TRBJ1-1, with 9 nucleotides matching TRBD1. The V gene's germline CDR1 is LNHNV and CDR2 YYDKDF (reference sequence). The CDR3 is made up of 16 amino acids. V dropped 0 bases and J dropped 1; count of bases not matched to a gene: 3. In nucleotides, the CDR3 is TGTGCCACCAGCAGAGAGCGGGGACAGGGGAACACTGAAGCTTTCTTT. The encoded protein is CATSRERGQGNTEAFF.

The chain joins TRBV27 to TRBJ1-5; the D gene is possibly TRBD1 (6 bases). The CDR3 contains 15 residues. Germline V CDR1 and CDR2: MNHEY, SMNVEV (reference sequence). Trimming pared 3 bases from V and 7 bases from J, leaving 16 bases between. The CDR3: CASSFTWGAGQPQHF. CDR3 DNA: TGTGCCAGCAGTTTCACCTGGGGGGCGGGACAGCCCCAGCATTTT.

In this sample, this clonotype turned up once. The chain has TRBV19 and TRBJ2-7, with D hard to call. The CDR3 is 13 residues long. The germline V gene encodes CDR1 LNHDA and CDR2 SQIVND (reference sequence). V dropped 3 bases and J dropped 2 bases, with 8 bases sitting between them. The CDR3 spells CASSILGTYEQYF. As DNA, the CDR3 is TGTGCCAGTAGTATTTTGGGTACCTACGAGCAGTACTTC.

This sequence joins TRBV7-8 and TRBJ1-6; 7 nucleotides match TRBD1. Germline V gives CDR1 SGHVS, CDR2 FQNEAQ. The CDR3 has 13 residues. V lost 1 base and J lost 10; bases outside the gene matches: 1. CDR3 nucleotide sequence: TGTGCCAGCAGCTTAGAACAGGGGTCACCCCTCCACTTT. This gives the protein CASSLEQGSPLHF.

J is TRBJ1-2 and V is TRBV7-9; possibly TRBD1 for D (5 bases). V was trimmed by 5 bases and J by 0 bases, leaving 22 bases between them. The CDR3 has 18 amino acids. The germline V gene encodes CDR1 SEHNR and CDR2 FQNEAQ (reference sequence). The CDR3 nucleotides read TGTGCCAGCAGCCCCTTGGCCCCCTCCGACAGTGCTAACTATGGCTACACCTTC. Translating gives CASSPLAPSDSANYGYTF. The full variable domain, completed using reference TRBV7-9 and TRBJ1-2, is DTGVSQNPRHKITKRGQNVTFRCDPISEHNRLYWYRQTLGQGPEFLTYFQNEAQLEKSRLLSDRFSAERPKGSFSTLEIQRTEQGDSAMYLCASSPLAPSDSANYGYTFGSGTRLTVV.

The sample holds a few counts of this clonotype. The chain has TRBV15 and TRBJ1-4; D is unclear. Germline V gives CDR1 LNHNV, CDR2 YYDKDF (reference sequence). With 0 bases removed from V and 3 bases from J, the gap between germline ends came to 11 bases. The CDR3 is made up of 16 amino acids. The CDR3 nucleotides are TGTGCCACCAGCAGAGATCGAGGGCGGGCTAATGAAAAACTGTTTTTT. Amino acids: CATSRDRGRANEKLFF.

CDR3 DNA: TGTGCCAGTAGCCCCTCTAGTCGGACAGATACGCAGTATTTT. Translating gives CASSPSSRTDTQYF. The chain combines TRBV19 with TRBJ2-3; D uncertain. The V gene lost 6 bases and the J gene lost 3 bases, with 13 bases spanning the gap. CDR1 and CDR2 (germline): LNHDA, SQIVND (reference sequence). CDR3 length: 14 residues. Variable domain in full (rest from reference TRBV19 and TRBJ2-3): DGGITQSPKYLFRKEGQNVTLSCEQNLNHDAMYWYRQDPGQGLRLIYYSQIVNDFQKGDIAEGYSVSREKKESFPLTVTSAQKNPTAFYLCASSPSSRTDTQYFGPGTRLTVL.